The following is a T cell receptor beta chain sequence with its context. MiXCR, applied by TCRdb to the RT-PCR reads, yields one record per CDR3 protein. The table lists more than 850,000 distinct CDR3 sequences, under 20% of them singletons. The data were taken from a study of patients and donors after allogeneic stem cell transplantation. The CDR3 sequence is 17 residues long. Trimming at V came to 7 bases and at J to 3 bases, leaving 17 bases not matched to a gene. CDR1 GTSNPN and CDR2 SVGIG come from the germline V gene (reference sequence). The sequencing input was blood, either unsorted or a sorted T cell fraction (not recorded which). The source is a human donor who was either an allogeneic HSCT recipient or a stem cell or donor lymphocyte infusion donor (not recorded which). It is not recorded whose cells these are; they may come from a transplant donor. The chain has TRBV30 and TRBJ1-1, with 10 bases matching TRBD1. The CDR3 nucleotides are TGTGCCTCCCCCAGACAGGGGGCCTTCGAGGGGTACACTGAAGCTTTCTTT. It encodes CASPRQGAFEGYTEAFF.